This note documents a single T cell receptor beta chain sequence. Antigen unknown. The sample is drawn from a study of T cell repertoires in cytomegalovirus infection. Study information: A matching HLA type, together with CMV infection, was signaled by public TCR beta signatures. Study-wide results and caveats: Clonotype analysis showed dominance of the ex vivo response by HLA-C-restricted CMV-specific TCR beta clonotypes. Using cumulative public TCR beta family frequency, the authors identified those who carried CMV together with the relevant HLA.

MiXCR was run by TCRdb on the reads, yielding one entry per CDR3 protein. Here the sample spans around 740,000 distinct CDR3 sequences, 35% to 45% being singletons. The sample consisted of PBMCs. This receptor was obtained from a human donor in good health (CMV status not recorded). Some clones in this sample may be carry-over from other donors' samples.

CDR3 DNA sequence: TGTGCCAGCAGCTTGGTCGGGGTGCCCACAGATACGCAGTATTTT. Encoded protein: CASSLVGVPTDTQYF. The chain is built from TRBV28 and TRBJ2-3; D perhaps matches TRBD2 (5 bases). V was clipped by 6 bases and J by 2 bases, with 15 bases between them. This CDR3 is 15 amino acids long. Germline lookup yields CDR1 MDHEN and CDR2 SYDVKM.